Below are 21 T cell receptor beta chains sequenced from a single sample in a study of blood T cell repertoires in COVID-19. TCRdb's copy holds only in-frame clones and misses some; the assay was immunoSEQ multiplex PCR. This sample yields 84,000 or so clones, of which roughly 88% are seen a single time; approximately 7.3% belongs to the top ten. The sample was peripheral blood. All receptors derive from a man in his 70s with acute or convalescent COVID-19.

The chain employs TRBV7-9 and TRBJ2-2, with D possibly TRBD1 on 5 matching bases. From germline, CDR1 is SEHNR and CDR2 FQNEAQ (reference sequence). CDR3 length: 14 amino acids. V gave up 3 bases and J gave up 4 bases, with 9 bases separating them. The CDR3 reads CASSFGAFTGELFF. In DNA, the CDR3 is TGTGCCAGCAGCTTTGGGGCTTTCACCGGGGAGCTGTTTTTT. The full variable domain, its missing parts supplied by reference TRBV7-9 and TRBJ2-2, is DTGVSQNPRHKITKRGQNVTFRCDPISEHNRLYWYRQTLGQGPEFLTYFQNEAQLEKSRLLSDRFSAERPKGSFSTLEIQRTEQGDSAMYLCASSFGAFTGELFFGEGSRLTVL.

J is TRBJ1-4 and V is TRBV9; D unclear. V was clipped by 0 bases and J by 7 bases, with 13 bases between them. From germline, CDR1 is SGDLS and CDR2 YYNGEE. CDR3 size: 15 residues. The CDR3 region is CASSVEVDLGEKLFF. The DNA of the CDR3 is TGTGCCAGCAGCGTAGAAGTCGACCTAGGTGAAAAACTGTTTTTT.

The chain recombines TRBV7-2 with TRBJ2-7; the D gene is possibly TRBD1 (5 bases). The V gene's germline CDR1 is SGHTA and CDR2 FQGNSA. V was cut by 8 bases and J by 2 bases, with 19 bases left in between. CDR3 size: 15 residues. In nucleotides, the CDR3 is TGTGCCAGCCGCGTTAACCTCCCAGGGACCTACGAGCAGTACTTC. It yields the protein CASRVNLPGTYEQYF.

This clone was seen a single time. CDR3 sequence reads: CASSGQGNSPLHF. The CDR3 coding sequence is TGTGCCAGCAGTGGACAGGGAAATTCACCCCTCCACTTT. The chain has TRBV2 and TRBJ1-6; TRBD1 aligns across 7 bases. This CDR3 region has 13 residues. After removal of 4 bases from V and 7 bases from J, the junction contained 1 base not matched to a gene. CDR1 and CDR2 (germline): SNHLY, FYNNEI.

This chain uses TRBV5-6 with TRBJ2-2; possibly TRBD2 for D (5 bases). Trimming took off 0 bases at V and 6 bases at J, with 18 bases between the two ends. The CDR3 is 17 amino acids. The germline V gene encodes CDR1 SGHDT and CDR2 YYEEEE. The CDR3 is CASSLGGPLTPPGELFF. DNA of the CDR3: TGTGCCAGCAGCTTGGGAGGGCCCTTAACCCCCCCCGGGGAGCTGTTTTTT.

This chain uses TRBV12-3 or TRBV12-4 with TRBJ1-5, with 7 nucleotides matching TRBD1. J gave up 0 bases and V 7 bases, and 0 bases lay outside the gene matches. The CDR3 sequence is 13 residues long. The CDR3 loop is CASKGASNQPQHF. CDR3 DNA sequence: TGTGCCAGCAAGGGGGCTAGCAATCAGCCCCAGCATTTT.

V is TRBV12-3 or TRBV12-4 and J is TRBJ1-1, with D uncertain. The V end was cut by 6 bases, the J end by 8 bases, with 13 bases between. The CDR3 covers 12 residues. The CDR3 spells CASRVPPQEAFF. The DNA of the CDR3 is TGTGCCAGCAGGGTCCCGCCCCAGGAAGCTTTCTTT.

This chain links TRBV7-9 with TRBJ1-2; tentative D call: TRBD1 (5 bases). This CDR3 has 12 amino acids. The V gene's germline CDR1 is SEHNR and CDR2 FQNEAQ (reference sequence). Between the trimmed V and J ends, which lost 11 bases and 4 bases, there was a span of 14 bases. The CDR3 DNA reads as TGTGCCTTAGGAGGGGCACCCTATGGCTACACCTTC. Translating it yields CALGGAPYGYTF.

This chain connects TRBV12-3 or TRBV12-4 to TRBJ2-7; 8 bases map to TRBD1. This CDR3 is 13 amino acids long. J lost 6 bases, V lost 7 bases, and 8 bases had no gene match. The CDR3: CASNLGQGLEQYF. As DNA, the CDR3 is TGTGCCAGCAATCTAGGACAGGGTCTCGAGCAGTACTTC.

CDR3 sequence reads: CASSPWITGNTGELFF. The CDR3 DNA reads as TGTGCCAGCTCACCATGGATCACAGGGAACACCGGGGAGCTGTTTTTT. This chain links TRBV18 with TRBJ2-2; D possibly corresponds to TRBD1 (5 bases). The germline gives CDR1 KGHSH, CDR2 LQKENI. Trimming took off 2 bases at V and 1 base at J, with 11 bases between the two ends. The CDR3 extends over 16 amino acids.

This clone occurred a few times. The chain couples TRBV7-2 to TRBJ2-1, with 13 bases aligning to TRBD2. CDR1 and CDR2 (germline): SGHTA, FQGNSA. After removal of 5 bases from V and 7 bases from J, the junction contained 8 bases not matched to a gene. This CDR3 has 16 residues. The CDR3 loop is CASSHRPGLAGNEQFF. The CDR3 region has the DNA TGTGCCAGCAGCCATAGACCGGGACTAGCGGGAAATGAGCAGTTCTTC. Variable domain in full (rest from reference TRBV7-2 and TRBJ2-1): GAGVSQSPSNKVTEKGKDVELRCDPISGHTALYWYRQSLGQGLEFLIYFQGNSAPDKSGLPSDRFSAERTGGSVSTLTIQRTQQEDSAVYLCASSHRPGLAGNEQFFGPGTRLTVL.

This clone was seen only a few times. The rearrangement joins TRBV5-1 to TRBJ2-7; 8 nucleotides align to TRBD2. Germline CDR1 SGHRS, CDR2 YFSETQ. The CDR3 is made up of 15 amino acids. V lost 3 bases to trimming and J lost 2 bases; unmatched junction nucleotides: 7. Written as DNA, the CDR3 is TGCGCCAGCAGCTCTGTCGCGGGGGGAACCTACGAGCAGTACTTC. Encoded protein: CASSSVAGGTYEQYF.

This chain uses TRBV5-1 with TRBJ2-3; 9 bases agree with TRBD1. This CDR3 has 14 amino acids. Trimming cost V 0 bases and J 6 bases; bases outside gene matches: 2. Germline values: CDR1 SGHRS, CDR2 YFSETQ. CDR3 in amino acids: CASSLGTGADTQYF. The CDR3 bases are TGCGCCAGCAGCTTGGGGACAGGGGCCGATACGCAGTATTTT.

Only a few counts were recorded for this clone. This sequence joins TRBV30 and TRBJ2-7; 7 nucleotides agree with TRBD2. The trim removed 3 bases at V and 6 bases at J, leaving 5 bases unmatched. The CDR3 is 12 residues long. The germline CDR1 and CDR2 sequences are GTSNPN and SVGIG (reference sequence). The CDR3: CAWSPPGGEQYF. In DNA form, the CDR3 reads TGTGCCTGGAGCCCCCCGGGGGGCGAGCAGTACTTC.

This clone was counted once. The chain couples TRBV5-1 to TRBJ2-3; D perhaps matches TRBD1 (6 bases). The ends were cut back, 0 bases at V and 3 bases at J, with 17 bases in the middle. Germline V gene sequence: CDR1 SGHRS, CDR2 YFSETQ. The CDR3 sequence is 17 residues long. CDR3 coding DNA: TGCGCCAGCAGCTTGGGCCCCAGAGGGGGTGGGACAGATACGCAGTATTTT. Protein product: CASSLGPRGGGTDTQYF.

This chain uses TRBV29-1 with TRBJ2-3; 8 bases are shared with TRBD1. The V and J ends lost 5 bases and 4 bases, in that order; junction bases with no gene match: 11. The CDR3 length is 15 residues. In germline, CDR1 is SQVTM, CDR2 ANQGSEA. The CDR3 sequence: CSVHRGQGKSDTQYF. The CDR3 coding sequence is TGCAGCGTTCACCGAGGACAGGGAAAGTCAGATACGCAGTATTTT.

The J gene is TRBJ2-7, the V gene TRBV5-1, with D perhaps TRBD1 (6 bases). This CDR3 has 14 residues. Germline V gene lookup returns CDR1 SGHRS and CDR2 YFSETQ. Trimming removed 0 bases at V and 5 bases at J, with 12 bases between. CDR3 DNA sequence: TGCGCCAGCAGCTTGGCACAGGGTGGCCACGAGCAGTACTTC. Its protein is CASSLAQGGHEQYF.

This clone was found once. This chain connects TRBV18 to TRBJ1-1; 9 bases agree with TRBD1. V gave up 1 base and J gave up 3 bases; unmatched junction bases: 3. The germline gives CDR1 KGHSH, CDR2 LQKENI. The length of the CDR3 is 15 residues. DNA of the CDR3: TGTGCCAGCTCACCACTACAGGGGGCGGACACTGAAGCTTTCTTT. Translated: CASSPLQGADTEAFF.

This chain links TRBV3-1 (or the pseudogene TRBV3-2) with TRBJ1-1, with D maybe TRBD1 (6 bases). With 4 bases removed from V and 4 bases from J, the gap between germline ends came to 13 bases. The CDR3 covers 14 residues. Germline-derived CDR1 and CDR2 are LGHDT and YNNKEL (reference sequence). CDR3 DNA: TGTGCCAGCAGCCTTCGCGGGGGCGGCACTGAAGCTTTCTTT. Protein product: CASSLRGGGTEAFF.

This clone was seen only a few times. This chain connects TRBV27 to TRBJ1-1, with 12 bases lining up with TRBD1. Germline values: CDR1 MNHEY, CDR2 SMNVEV (reference sequence). J was trimmed by 4 bases and V by 6 bases; bases with no gene match: 12. The CDR3 totals 17 residues. CDR3 coding DNA: TGTGCCAGCAGCTCGGGACAGGGGGCCACACGGGCCACTGAAGCTTTCTTT. This sequence encodes CASSSGQGATRATEAFF.

The gene calls are TRBV9 and TRBJ1-1, with 7 bases aligning to TRBD1. Germline CDR1 reads SGDLS; CDR2 reads YYNGEE. CDR3 length: 17 amino acids. Trimming took 8 bases from V and 2 from J; bases not matched to a gene: 18. In nucleotides, the CDR3 is TGTGCCAGTGCCTCGGACAGGACCGAAAAGGAAAACACTGAAGCTTTCTTT. Residues: CASASDRTEKENTEAFF.